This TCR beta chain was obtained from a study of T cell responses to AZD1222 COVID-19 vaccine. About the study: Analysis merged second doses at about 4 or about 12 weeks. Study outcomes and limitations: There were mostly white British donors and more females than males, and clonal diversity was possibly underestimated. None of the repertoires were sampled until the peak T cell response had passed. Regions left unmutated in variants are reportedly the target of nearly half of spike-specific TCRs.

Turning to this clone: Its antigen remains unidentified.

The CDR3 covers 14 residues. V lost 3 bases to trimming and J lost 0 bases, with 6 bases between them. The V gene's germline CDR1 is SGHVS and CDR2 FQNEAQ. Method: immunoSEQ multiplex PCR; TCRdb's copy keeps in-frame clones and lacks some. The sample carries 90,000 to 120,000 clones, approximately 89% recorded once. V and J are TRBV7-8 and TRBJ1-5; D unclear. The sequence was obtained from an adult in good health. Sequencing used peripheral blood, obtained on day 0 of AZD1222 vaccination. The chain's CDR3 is CASSLYVSNQPQHF. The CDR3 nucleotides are TGTGCCAGCAGCTTGTACGTTAGCAATCAGCCCCAGCATTTT.